The next 23 T cell receptor beta chains were all read from a single sample in a study of CD8 T cells in Susac syndrome. A quantity of roughly 0.5 to 1 ug RNA underwent reverse transcription using random hexamers. TCRdb analysed the immunoSEQ multiplex PCR reads with MiXCR anew, one entry per CDR3 protein. This table has around 150,000 distinct CDR3 sequences, just under 95% appearing once. Sequenced input: CD8+ T cells from PBMCs. Every receptor here comes from a human donor with Susac syndrome.

The chain uses TRBV20-1 and TRBJ2-7, with 10 bases identical to TRBD2. With V trimmed by 2 bases and J by 4 bases, 5 bases remained unmatched. The CDR3 runs 14 residues. Germline CDR1 and CDR2: DFQATT and SNEGSKA (reference sequence). The CDR3 here is CSARRLAGSYEQYF. Written as DNA, the CDR3 is TGCAGTGCTAGAAGACTAGCGGGTTCATACGAGCAGTACTTC.

The CDR3 loop is CASSPELTGTSHTGELFF. CDR3 nucleotides: TGTGCCAGCAGCCCGGAACTTACTGGGACTTCCCACACCGGGGAGCTGTTTTTT. This chain connects TRBV5-4 to TRBJ2-2; D perhaps matches TRBD2 (6 bases). Germline V gene sequence: CDR1 SGHNT, CDR2 YYREEE (reference sequence). V lost 4 bases and J 3 bases, leaving 22 bases between the germline ends. The CDR3 length is 18 residues. Full variable domain (rest looked up from reference TRBV5-4 and TRBJ2-2): ETGVTQSPTHLIKTRGQQVTLRCSSQSGHNTVSWYQQALGQGPQFIFQYYREEENGRGNFPPRFSGLQFPNYSSELNVNALELDDSALYLCASSPELTGTSHTGELFFGEGSRLTVL.

The chain carries TRBV9 and TRBJ1-2, with a tentative D call TRBD1 (6 bases). The ends were cut back, 0 bases at V and 3 bases at J, with 9 bases in the middle. Germline V gives CDR1 SGDLS, CDR2 YYNGEE. This CDR3 is 14 amino acids long. CDR3 bases: TGTGCCAGCAGCGTAGCTGCAGGGGACTATGGCTACACCTTC. Translated, it gives CASSVAAGDYGYTF.

This sequence joins TRBV12-3 or TRBV12-4 and TRBJ2-3, with D possibly being TRBD1 or TRBD2 (5 bases each). Trimming cost V 3 bases and J 4 bases, with 11 bases left between them. This CDR3 has 14 residues. Written as DNA, the CDR3 is TGTGCCAGCAGTTTCGGGACGGCAGCAGATACGCAGTATTTT. Protein sequence: CASSFGTAADTQYF.

The rearrangement uses TRBV9 and TRBJ1-2, with D unresolved. V gave up 0 bases and J gave up 8 bases, with 5 bases separating them. This CDR3 is built from 11 residues. From germline, CDR1 is SGDLS and CDR2 YYNGEE. The CDR3 spells CASSVGGGYTF. CDR3 DNA sequence: TGTGCCAGCAGCGTAGGAGGCGGCTACACCTTC.

The gene calls are TRBV20-1 and TRBJ2-2; the D is unclear. Trimming cost V 6 bases and J 5 bases, with 7 bases left between them. The V gene's germline CDR1 is DFQATT and CDR2 SNEGSKA (reference sequence). The CDR3 spans 11 residues. CDR3 nucleotides: TGCAGTGCCCTACAAACCGGGGAGCTGTTTTTT. Protein product: CSALQTGELFF.

This chain connects TRBV6-5 to TRBJ1-1; D is uncertain. Germline values: CDR1 MNHEY, CDR2 SVGAGI. The CDR3 sequence is 8 residues long. The V and J ends lost 8 bases and 7 bases respectively, with 2 bases between them. The CDR3 sequence is CASREAFF. CDR3 nucleotide sequence: TGTGCCAGCCGTGAAGCTTTCTTT.

V usage is TRBV30 and J usage is TRBJ2-1; TRBD2 aligns across 8 bases. Trimming at V came to 2 bases and at J to 4 bases, leaving 4 bases not matched to a gene. The V gene's germline CDR1 is GTSNPN and CDR2 SVGIG (reference sequence). The CDR3 covers 14 residues. The CDR3 spells CAWSSTGGYNEQFF. The CDR3 DNA follows: TGTGCCTGGAGTAGTACGGGAGGGTACAATGAGCAGTTCTTC.

CDR3 residues: CASSSSGRALYEQYF. The DNA of the CDR3 is TGTGCCAGCAGTTCAAGCGGGAGGGCCCTCTACGAGCAGTACTTC. The J gene is TRBJ2-7, the V gene TRBV13, with TRBD2 matching over 10 bases. V shed 6 bases, J shed 3 bases, and the junction held 8 bases outside the gene matches. CDR1 and CDR2 from the germline V gene are PRHDT and FYEKMQ (reference sequence). The CDR3 spans 15 residues.

For the CDR3, the DNA is TGTGCCAGCAGACCTCCCTTCCCGGGACTAGCGGGAGGTGGTGAGCAGTTCTTC. Translation: CASRPPFPGLAGGGEQFF. The chain recombines TRBV13 with TRBJ2-1, with 15 positions matching TRBD2. The germline CDR1 and CDR2 sequences are PRHDT and FYEKMQ (reference sequence). Trimming at V came to 6 bases and at J to 9 bases, leaving 15 bases not matched to a gene. The length of the CDR3 is 18 residues.

The gene calls are TRBV15 and TRBJ2-7, with 11 bases fitting TRBD1. Germline CDR1 LNHNV, CDR2 YYDKDF (reference sequence). V shed 3 bases, J shed 3 bases, and the junction held 4 bases outside the gene matches. The CDR3 has 15 amino acids. The CDR3 protein is CATSRDRGQGYEQYF. DNA for the CDR3: TGTGCCACCAGCAGGGACAGGGGGCAAGGCTACGAGCAGTACTTC.

This chain links TRBV5-6 with TRBJ2-1; either TRBD1 or TRBD2 may supply D (6 bases each). The germline gives CDR1 SGHDT, CDR2 YYEEEE. This CDR3 comprises 14 residues. V lost 4 bases and J 4 bases, leaving 12 bases between the germline ends. The CDR3 coding sequence is TGTGCCAGCAGCCGCGGGACATCGTACAATGAGCAGTTCTTC. Its protein product is CASSRGTSYNEQFF.

This chain connects TRBV4-1 to TRBJ2-1; unclear D gene. Trimming removed 0 bases from V and 8 bases from J, with 8 bases in between. This CDR3 region has 13 residues. Germline lookup yields CDR1 MGHRA and CDR2 YSYEKL. The CDR3 sequence: CASSQDHRDEQFF. In nucleotides, the CDR3 is TGCGCCAGCAGCCAAGATCACCGCGATGAGCAGTTCTTC.

A single count supports this clonotype. V gene TRBV18 combines with J gene TRBJ2-4; tentative D call: TRBD2 (6 bases). The CDR3 contains 16 residues. The ends were cut back, 6 bases at V and 0 bases at J, with 15 bases in the middle. The germline CDR1 and CDR2 sequences are KGHSH and LQKENI. CDR3 nucleotide sequence: TGTGCCAGCTCCCCGGGGGTCGAGATAGCCAAAAACATTCAGTACTTC. Residues: CASSPGVEIAKNIQYF.

The chain links TRBV20-1 to TRBJ1-2; 10 bases line up with TRBD1. Germline V CDR1 and CDR2: DFQATT, SNEGSKA (reference sequence). V shed 5 bases, J shed 3 bases, and the junction held 3 bases outside the gene matches. The CDR3 length is 13 residues. CDR3: CSAGQGDDYGYTF. The CDR3 DNA reads TGCAGTGCTGGACAGGGGGATGACTATGGCTACACCTTC.

The J gene is TRBJ1-2, the V gene TRBV30; D gene uncertain. Germline CDR1 GTSNPN, CDR2 SVGIG (reference sequence). Trimming left V 3 bases short and J 7 bases short, with 18 bases between. The CDR3 loop spans 14 amino acids. CDR3 sequence: CAWSYVVYVGGYTF. For the CDR3, the DNA is TGTGCCTGGAGCTATGTTGTGTATGTCGGTGGCTACACCTTC.

The genes are TRBV27 and TRBJ2-5; TRBD2 agrees at 7 bases. Germline values: CDR1 MNHEY, CDR2 SMNVEV (reference sequence). The CDR3 length is 17 residues. V lost 0 bases to trimming and J lost 4 bases; unmatched junction nucleotides: 11. CDR3 loop: CASSLSSGRELGETQYF. The CDR3 DNA follows: TGTGCCAGCAGTTTATCTAGTGGGCGGGAGCTAGGAGAGACCCAGTACTTC.

The V and J genes are TRBV6-5 and TRBJ2-3, with D perhaps TRBD2 (5 bases). The CDR3 runs 13 residues. CDR1 MNHEY and CDR2 SVGAGI come from the germline V gene. V was shortened by 6 bases and J by 2 bases, with 9 bases between the two germline ends. CDR3 residues: CASSQRYTDTQYF. The CDR3 coding sequence is TGTGCCAGCAGCCAGCGGTACACAGATACGCAGTATTTT.

The chain employs TRBV27 and TRBJ2-1, with a possible D match to TRBD1 (6 bases). The V end was cut by 5 bases, the J end by 3 bases, with 8 bases between. The CDR3 is 13 residues long. The germline V gene has CDR1 MNHEY and CDR2 SMNVEV (reference sequence). In DNA, the CDR3 is TGTGCCAGCAGTCCAGGGGTCTACAATGAGCAGTTCTTC. Protein: CASSPGVYNEQFF.

The V gene is TRBV27, the J gene TRBJ2-1, with TRBD1 matching over 7 bases. CDR3 size: 12 residues. The V gene's germline CDR1 is MNHEY and CDR2 SMNVEV (reference sequence). The V and J ends lost 6 bases and 10 bases, in that order; junction bases with no gene match: 6. The CDR3 nucleotides read TGTGCCAGCAGGCATCCGGGACAGGAGCAGTTCTTC. Amino acids: CASRHPGQEQFF.

V gene TRBV9 combines with J gene TRBJ2-1; D remains unclear. The V and J ends lost 2 bases and 6 bases respectively, with 9 bases between them. The germline gives CDR1 SGDLS, CDR2 YYNGEE. This CDR3 spans 13 amino acids. The CDR3 loop is CASSVAEPNEQFF. The CDR3 coding sequence is TGTGCCAGCAGCGTTGCCGAGCCCAATGAGCAGTTCTTC. The whole variable domain, remainder taken from reference TRBV9 and TRBJ2-1, is DSGVTQTPKHLITATGQRVTLRCSPRSGDLSVYWYQQSLDQGLQFLIQYYNGEERAKGNILERFSAQQFPDLHSELNLSSLELGDSALYFCASSVAEPNEQFFGPGTRLTVL.

The CDR3 nucleotides read TGTGCCAGCAGCTTGGGGACGGATCAGCCCCAGCATTTT. This encodes CASSLGTDQPQHF. The chain employs TRBV5-6 and TRBJ1-5; no clear D gene. The CDR3 sequence is 13 residues long. Trimming took 0 bases from V and 5 from J, leaving 6 bases between them. Germline values: CDR1 SGHDT, CDR2 YYEEEE.

This chain connects TRBV13 to TRBJ2-3; 8 bases map to TRBD2. The CDR3 loop spans 16 amino acids. With V trimmed by 5 bases and J by 2 bases, 9 bases remained unmatched. CDR1 is PRHDT and CDR2 is FYEKMQ in the germline V gene (reference sequence). The CDR3: CASSPRGTSSTDTQYF. The DNA for the CDR3 is TGTGCCAGCAGCCCCCGAGGGACTAGTTCCACAGATACGCAGTATTTT.